The rows below give T cell receptor beta chains drawn from one sample of a study of blood T cell repertoires in COVID-19. This table comes from immunoSEQ multiplex PCR, and its TCRdb copy is limited to in-frame clones, with some not included. The repertoire includes some 320,000 clones, 90% of them detected once, and roughly 2.6% sits in the top ten. The sequenced sample consisted of PBMCs or T cells enriched from blood (not recorded which). These receptors all come from a man aged 55 to 70 who had recovered from COVID-19. Both conserved end residues are part of each CDR3. The order of the fields is V gene, D gene, J gene, clone size, CDR3 protein, CDR3 DNA. A D gene is named only where the DNA matches it firmly. Expanded clones get a size class; other rows say once, few or many, or leave the size out.

>TRBV6-2/TRBV6-3|TRBD1|TRBJ1-1|NA
CASSYPLGTGANTEAFF
TGTGCCAGCAGTTATCCGCTAGGGACAGGGGCGAACACTGAAGCTTTCTTT
>TRBV7-6|TRBD1|TRBJ1-2|NA
CASSLGQGSVYTF
TGTGCCAGCAGCCTAGGACAGGGAAGCGTCTACACCTTC
>TRBV12-3/TRBV12-4|NA|TRBJ1-2|NA
CASSLDRTYGYTF
TGTGCCAGCAGTCTCGACAGGACCTATGGCTACACCTTC
>TRBV7-9|NA|TRBJ2-2|NA
CASSLVLVAGELFF
TGTGCCAGCAGCTTAGTCCTTGTCGCCGGGGAGCTGTTTTTT
>TRBV30|NA|TRBJ1-2|NA
CAWIHQGYRGYTF
TGTGCCTGGATACACCAGGGTTATCGGGGCTACACCTTC
>TRBV6-1|TRBD2|TRBJ2-1|NA
CASSEPGLAGSSYNEQFF
TGTGCCAGCAGTGAACCGGGACTAGCGGGAAGCTCCTACAATGAGCAGTTCTTC
>TRBV2|NA|TRBJ2-1|NA
CASSDPLGNEQFF
TGTGCCAGCAGTGATCCCCTCGGGAATGAGCAGTTCTTC
>TRBV9|NA|TRBJ1-2|NA
CASSRKPGTSTNYGYTF
TGTGCCAGCAGCCGGAAGCCGGGGACAAGTACTAACTATGGCTACACCTTC
>TRBV5-1|TRBD2|TRBJ2-1|NA
CASSLIGGGKRDIRDEQFF
TGCGCCAGCAGCTTGATCGGGGGAGGTAAGCGGGATATCCGGGACGAGCAGTTCTTC
>TRBV6-5|TRBD1|TRBJ1-1|NA
CASSSTGFGEAFF
TGTGCCAGCAGTTCGACAGGGTTCGGTGAAGCTTTCTTT
>TRBV27|NA|TRBJ2-1|NA
CASRKISRAAHDEQFF
TGTGCCAGCAGAAAAATTTCGAGGGCCGCGCACGATGAGCAGTTCTTC
>TRBV14|TRBD1|TRBJ1-1|NA
CASSQDQGATEAFF
TGTGCCAGCAGCCAAGATCAGGGGGCCACTGAAGCTTTCTTT
>TRBV12-3/TRBV12-4|NA|TRBJ2-1|NA
CASRKTAPFEQFF
TGTGCCAGCAGGAAGACAGCCCCATTTGAGCAGTTCTTC
>TRBV10-3|NA|TRBJ1-1|once
CAIRDSRVTEAFF
TGTGCCATCAGGGACTCCCGGGTTACTGAAGCTTTCTTT
>TRBV6-1|NA|TRBJ2-5|NA
CASSELETQYF
TGTGCCAGCAGTGAACTGGAGACCCAGTACTTC
>TRBV24-1|NA|TRBJ2-7|NA
CATRKTDSYEQYF
TGTGCCACCAGAAAAACCGACAGCTACGAGCAGTACTTC
>TRBV6-5|NA|TRBJ1-1|NA
CASRPATGESTEAFF
TGTGCCAGCAGGCCCGCGACAGGAGAGAGCACTGAAGCTTTCTTT
>TRBV13|NA|TRBJ1-2|NA
CASSLTENLYGYTF
TGTGCCAGCAGCTTAACAGAAAATCTCTATGGCTACACCTTC
>TRBV6-5|NA|TRBJ1-2|NA
CASSLTGNYGYTF
TGTGCCAGCTCCCTGACAGGAAACTATGGCTACACCTTC
>TRBV3-1/TRBV3-2|NA|TRBJ1-1|NA
CASSQMTGNKAFF
TGTGCCAGCAGCCAAATGACAGGAAATAAAGCTTTCTTT
>TRBV4-1|TRBD1|TRBJ1-1|NA
CASSRPTGSTEAFF
TGCGCCAGCAGCCGCCCGACAGGGAGCACTGAAGCTTTCTTT
>TRBV27|TRBD2|TRBJ2-3|NA
CASSTGTSGMDTQYF
TGTGCCAGCAGCACCGGGACTAGCGGGATGGATACGCAGTATTTT
>TRBV4-1|TRBD1|TRBJ1-1|once
CASSQWDSGKYTEAFF
TGCGCCAGCAGCCAATGGGACAGCGGAAAGTACACTGAAGCTTTCTTT
>TRBV4-1|NA|TRBJ2-1|once
CASSQDELRRNNEQFF
TGCGCCAGCAGCCAAGATGAGTTGCGGCGGAACAATGAGCAGTTCTTC
>TRBV7-8|TRBD1|TRBJ1-2|once
CASSIRDSYYGYTF
TGTGCCAGCAGCATACGGGACAGTTACTATGGCTACACCTTC
>TRBV4-2|NA|TRBJ1-3|NA
CASSQDASSGNTIYF
TGTGCCAGCAGCCAAGATGCGAGCTCTGGAAACACCATATATTTT
>TRBV29-1|TRBD2|TRBJ2-5|NA
CSVTGLAGGPGETQYF
TGCAGCGTTACGGGACTAGCGGGGGGGCCGGGAGAGACCCAGTACTTC
>TRBV19|TRBD2|TRBJ2-1|NA
CASSIAGASGGSYNEQFF
TGTGCCAGTAGTATCGCGGGAGCTTCGGGGGGCTCCTACAATGAGCAGTTCTTC
>TRBV7-9|TRBD1|TRBJ2-1|NA
CASSLDRGLYNEQFF
TGTGCCAGCAGCCTTGACAGGGGGCTCTACAATGAGCAGTTCTTC
>TRBV5-5|NA|TRBJ1-2|NA
CASSFKGDYGYTF
TGTGCCAGCAGCTTCAAGGGGGACTATGGCTACACCTTC
>TRBV5-6|NA|TRBJ2-2|NA
CASSYSNTGELFF
TGTGCCAGCAGCTACTCGAACACCGGGGAGCTGTTTTTT
>TRBV6-5|NA|TRBJ1-2|NA
CASNRDTTEGYTF
TGTGCCAGCAACAGGGACACGACGGAAGGCTACACCTTC
>TRBV6-6|NA|TRBJ1-2|NA
CASSNRDKNYGYTF
TGTGCCAGCAGTAACCGGGACAAGAACTATGGCTACACCTTC
>TRBV4-1|NA|TRBJ1-4|NA
CASSPTQRDRWNEKLFF
TGCGCCAGCAGTCCCACCCAAAGAGACAGGTGGAACGAAAAACTGTTTTTT
>TRBV11-2|NA|TRBJ1-1|NA
CASSRSETVEAFF
TGTGCCAGCAGCCGTTCAGAGACAGTTGAAGCTTTCTTT
>TRBV4-1|TRBD2|TRBJ2-7|NA
CASSQDTSGRSSYEQYF
TGCGCCAGCAGCCAAGATACTAGCGGGAGAAGTTCCTACGAGCAGTACTTC
>TRBV2|TRBD2|TRBJ2-1|NA
CASSVPSGRSEQFF
TGTGCCAGCAGTGTACCTAGCGGGAGATCCGAGCAGTTCTTC
>TRBV4-1|TRBD1|TRBJ1-2|NA
CASSQEGQSNYGYTF
TGCGCCAGCAGCCAGGAGGGACAGTCTAACTATGGCTACACCTTC
>TRBV5-4|NA|TRBJ1-1|NA
CASSMPGGGTEAFF
TGTGCCAGCAGCATGCCTGGGGGGGGAACTGAAGCTTTCTTT
>TRBV6-4|NA|TRBJ1-1|NA
CASSAQGNTEAFF
TGTGCCAGCAGTGCACAGGGGAACACTGAAGCTTTCTTT
>TRBV10-3|NA|TRBJ1-6|NA
CAISESRDSLHF
TGTGCCATCAGTGAGTCACGGGACTCCCTCCACTTT
>TRBV7-8|TRBD2|TRBJ2-1|NA
CASSSLFAGGPNEQFF
TGTGCCAGCAGCTCCCTATTTGCGGGAGGGCCCAATGAGCAGTTCTTC
>TRBV19|NA|TRBJ1-5|NA
CASSIVRSNQPQHF
TGTGCCAGTAGTATAGTTCGTAGCAATCAGCCCCAGCATTTT
>TRBV5-1|NA|TRBJ2-2|NA
CASSSGGLGELFF
TGCGCCAGCAGCTCTGGGGGACTGGGGGAGCTGTTTTTT
>TRBV19|TRBD2|TRBJ2-7|few
CASSSGLAVEQYF
TGTGCCAGTAGTTCGGGACTAGCGGTCGAGCAGTACTTC
>TRBV27|TRBD1|TRBJ1-5|NA
CASSYRGTGTQPQHF
TGTGCCAGCAGTTACCGTGGGACAGGGACTCAGCCCCAGCATTTT
>TRBV7-2|NA|TRBJ1-6|NA
CASSLSEGVAASPLHF
TGTGCCAGCAGCCTCTCCGAGGGTGTAGCGGCTTCACCCCTCCACTTT
>TRBV3-1/TRBV3-2|TRBD2|TRBJ2-4|NA
CASSQKGLALIQYF
TGTGCCAGCAGCCAAAAGGGACTAGCGCTCATTCAGTACTTC
>TRBV3-1/TRBV3-2|NA|TRBJ1-4|NA
CASSPSGANEKLFF
TGTGCCAGCAGCCCTTCGGGAGCTAATGAAAAACTGTTTTTT
>TRBV18|TRBD2|TRBJ2-3|NA
CASSPSGTSGTDTQYF
TGTGCCAGCTCACCATCTGGGACTAGCGGCACAGATACGCAGTATTTT
>TRBV18|TRBD1|TRBJ2-5|NA
CASSPGTGGAGETQYF
TGTGCCAGCTCACCAGGGACAGGGGGCGCAGGGGAGACCCAGTACTTC
>TRBV4-2|TRBD2|TRBJ2-1|NA
CASSHYGASGSGYEQFF
TGTGCCAGCAGCCATTATGGGGCTAGCGGGAGCGGGTATGAGCAGTTCTTC
>TRBV28|TRBD1|TRBJ2-5|NA
CASTSWGQGGQETQYF
TGTGCCAGCACCTCGTGGGGACAGGGGGGCCAAGAGACCCAGTACTTC
>TRBV6-2/TRBV6-3|NA|TRBJ2-7|NA
CASSYLIGDSRTYEQYF
TGTGCCAGCAGTTATTTGATTGGTGACAGTCGAACCTACGAGCAGTACTTC
>TRBV2|NA|TRBJ2-7|once
CASSEGRRAGSYEQYF
TGTGCCAGCAGTGAAGGACGGCGGGCGGGATCCTACGAGCAGTACTTC
>TRBV4-1|NA|TRBJ1-5|NA
CASSQEGGGNLAQPQHF
TGCGCCAGCAGCCAAGAAGGTGGAGGCAATTTGGCTCAGCCCCAGCATTTT
>TRBV5-6|TRBD2|TRBJ2-5|NA
CASSLSLAGMVETQYF
TGTGCCAGCAGCTTGTCCCTAGCGGGAATGGTAGAGACCCAGTACTTC
>TRBV25-1|NA|TRBJ1-1|NA
CAAAGEMNTEAFF
TGTGCCGCAGCGGGGGAGATGAACACTGAAGCTTTCTTT
>TRBV18|NA|TRBJ2-2|NA
CASSPTQGNTGELFF
TGTGCCAGCTCACCTACGCAGGGTAACACCGGGGAGCTGTTTTTT
>TRBV4-1|TRBD2|TRBJ2-4|NA
CASRPTSGGEDIQYF
TGCGCCAGCAGACCCACTAGCGGGGGGGAGGACATTCAGTACTTC